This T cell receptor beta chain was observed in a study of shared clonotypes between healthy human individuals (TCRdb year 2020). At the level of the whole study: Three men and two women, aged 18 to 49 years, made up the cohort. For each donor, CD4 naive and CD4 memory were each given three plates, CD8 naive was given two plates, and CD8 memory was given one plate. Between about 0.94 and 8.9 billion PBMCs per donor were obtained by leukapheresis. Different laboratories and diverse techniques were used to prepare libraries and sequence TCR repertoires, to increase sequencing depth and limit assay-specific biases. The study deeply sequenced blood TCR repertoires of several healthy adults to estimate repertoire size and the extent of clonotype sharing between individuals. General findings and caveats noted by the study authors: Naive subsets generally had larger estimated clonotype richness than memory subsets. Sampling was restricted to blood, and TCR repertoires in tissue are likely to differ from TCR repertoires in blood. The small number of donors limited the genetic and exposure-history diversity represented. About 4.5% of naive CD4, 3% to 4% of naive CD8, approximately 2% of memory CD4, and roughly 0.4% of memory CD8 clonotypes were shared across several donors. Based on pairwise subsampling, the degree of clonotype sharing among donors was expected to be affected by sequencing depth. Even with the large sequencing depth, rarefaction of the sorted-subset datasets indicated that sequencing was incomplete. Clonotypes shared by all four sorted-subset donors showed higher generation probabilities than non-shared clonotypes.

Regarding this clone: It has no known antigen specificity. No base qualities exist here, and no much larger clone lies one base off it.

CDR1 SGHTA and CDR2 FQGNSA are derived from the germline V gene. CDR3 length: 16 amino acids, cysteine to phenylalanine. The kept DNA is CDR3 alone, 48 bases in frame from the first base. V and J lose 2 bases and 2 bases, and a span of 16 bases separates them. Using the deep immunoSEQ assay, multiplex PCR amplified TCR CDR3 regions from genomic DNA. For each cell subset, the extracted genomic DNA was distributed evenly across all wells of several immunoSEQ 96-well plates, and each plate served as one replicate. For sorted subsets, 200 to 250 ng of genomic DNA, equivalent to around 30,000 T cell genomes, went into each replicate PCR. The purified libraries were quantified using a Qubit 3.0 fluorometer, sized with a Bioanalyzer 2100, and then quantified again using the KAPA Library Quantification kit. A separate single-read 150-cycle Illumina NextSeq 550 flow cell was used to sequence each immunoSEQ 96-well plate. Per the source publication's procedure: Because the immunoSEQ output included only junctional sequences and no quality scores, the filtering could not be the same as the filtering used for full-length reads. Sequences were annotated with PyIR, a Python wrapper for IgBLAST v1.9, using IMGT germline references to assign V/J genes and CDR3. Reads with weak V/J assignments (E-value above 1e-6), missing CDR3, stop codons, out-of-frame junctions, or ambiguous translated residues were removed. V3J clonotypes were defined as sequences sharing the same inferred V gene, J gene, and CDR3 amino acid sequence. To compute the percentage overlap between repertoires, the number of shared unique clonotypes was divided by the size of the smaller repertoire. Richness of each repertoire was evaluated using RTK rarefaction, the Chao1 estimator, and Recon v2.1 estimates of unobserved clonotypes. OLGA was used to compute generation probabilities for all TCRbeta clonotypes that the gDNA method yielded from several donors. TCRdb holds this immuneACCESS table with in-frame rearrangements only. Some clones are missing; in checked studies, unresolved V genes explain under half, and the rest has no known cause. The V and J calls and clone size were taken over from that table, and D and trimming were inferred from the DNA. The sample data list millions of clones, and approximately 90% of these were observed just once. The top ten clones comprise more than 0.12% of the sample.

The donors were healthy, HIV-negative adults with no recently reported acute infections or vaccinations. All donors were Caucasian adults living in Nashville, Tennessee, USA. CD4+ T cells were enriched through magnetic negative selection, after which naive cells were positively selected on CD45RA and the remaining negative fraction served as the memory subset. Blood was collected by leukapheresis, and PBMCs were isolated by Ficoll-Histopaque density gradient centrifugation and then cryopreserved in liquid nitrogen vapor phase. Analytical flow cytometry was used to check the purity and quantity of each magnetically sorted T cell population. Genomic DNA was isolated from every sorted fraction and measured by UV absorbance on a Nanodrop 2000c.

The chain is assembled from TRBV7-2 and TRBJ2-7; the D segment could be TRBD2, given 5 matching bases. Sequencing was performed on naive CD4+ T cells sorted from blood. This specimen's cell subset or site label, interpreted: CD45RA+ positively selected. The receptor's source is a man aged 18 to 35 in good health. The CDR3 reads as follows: CASSLIGSGNPYEQYF. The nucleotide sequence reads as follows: TGTGCCAGCAGCTTAATTGGCAGCGGAAATCCCTACGAGCAGTACTTC.